These 25 T cell receptor beta chains were sequenced from one sample in a study of blood T cells in healthy people across ages. A J-beta primer mix and a sample-barcoded 5' primer were used in a second PCR of about 7 to 12 cycles. TCRdb recomputed calls from the 5' RACE reads with MiXCR, one row per CDR3 protein. The table shows some 1.7 million distinct CDR3 sequences, with roughly 28% occurring only once. The sequenced sample consisted of blood. These receptors were taken from a woman aged 25 to 39 in good health.

The chain has TRBV5-1 and TRBJ1-3, with 9 positions matching TRBD1. The CDR3 has 16 residues. J gave up 4 bases and V 2 bases, and 7 bases lay outside the gene matches. CDR1 is SGHRS and CDR2 is YFSETQ in the germline V gene. CDR3 coding DNA: TGCGCCAGCAGCTTAACAGGGGGCGTATCAGGAAACACCATATATTTT. It yields the protein CASSLTGGVSGNTIYF.

The rearrangement links TRBV5-4 to TRBJ2-1, with D perhaps TRBD1 or TRBD2 (5 bases each). CDR3 length: 15 amino acids. V was cut by 3 bases and J by 2 bases, with 12 bases left in between. Germline CDR1 SGHNT, CDR2 YYREEE (reference sequence). CDR3: CASSYLGRTYNEQFF. The CDR3 nucleotides are TGTGCCAGCAGCTACCTGGGACGTACCTACAATGAGCAGTTCTTC.

The sample holds a few counts of this clonotype. This chain connects TRBV20-1 to TRBJ1-6; no clear D gene. With 5 bases removed from V and 9 bases from J, the gap between germline ends came to 14 bases. The germline V gene encodes CDR1 DFQATT and CDR2 SNEGSKA (reference sequence). CDR3 size: 13 residues. The CDR3 nucleotides are TGCAGTGCTGTATCCGAGTATGGTTCACCCCTCCACTTT. As protein: CSAVSEYGSPLHF.

V gene TRBV9 combines with J gene TRBJ2-1; the D gene could be TRBD1 or TRBD2 (5 bases each). This CDR3 spans 17 amino acids. Germline CDR1 is SGDLS and CDR2 is YYNGEE. Trimming took 3 bases from V and 0 from J, leaving 16 bases between them. This CDR3 is CASSAKGRMSSYNEQFF. The CDR3 nucleotides are TGTGCCAGCAGCGCTAAGGGACGGATGAGCTCCTACAATGAGCAGTTCTTC.

This clonotype was seen a handful of times. The chain combines TRBV2 with TRBJ2-1; the D gene is possibly TRBD2 (6 bases). The germline V gene encodes CDR1 SNHLY and CDR2 FYNNEI. Deletions cut 6 bases from V and 2 bases from J, with 11 bases between. This CDR3 spans 14 amino acids. The CDR3 reads CASRSSAPYNEQFF. The CDR3 DNA follows: TGTGCCAGCAGGTCTAGCGCCCCCTACAATGAGCAGTTCTTC.

This chain joins TRBV10-3 and TRBJ2-7; 7 nucleotides align to TRBD2. Per germline, CDR1 ENHRY and CDR2 SYGVKD. V dropped 3 bases and J dropped 5; count of bases not matched to a gene: 13. The CDR3 runs to 16 residues. CDR3 region: CAISDHGSGSPDEQYF. The DNA for the CDR3 is TGTGCCATCAGTGATCACGGTAGCGGGTCCCCCGACGAGCAGTACTTC.

This clonotype showed up just a few times. The genes are TRBV20-1 and TRBJ1-1; D is unclear. V was clipped by 7 bases and J by 1 base, with 13 bases between them. Germline V gene data show CDR1 as DFQATT and CDR2 as SNEGSKA (reference sequence). The CDR3 contains 13 residues. The CDR3 loop is CSVGGSTNTEAFF. The CDR3, as DNA: TGCAGTGTCGGCGGATCAACGAACACTGAAGCTTTCTTT.

This clonotype was detected a few times. The DNA of the CDR3 is TGTGCCAGCAGCCATTGGGTGGGGGAGACCCAGTACTTC. Protein sequence: CASSHWVGETQYF. The chain has TRBV3-1 and TRBJ2-5; D is unclear. The CDR3 runs 13 residues. Germline CDR1 reads LGHDT; CDR2 reads YNNKEL (reference sequence). V lost 3 bases and J lost 5, with 10 bases in between.

This clonotype turned up a few times. V is TRBV6-5 and J is TRBJ2-1, with 10 bases matching TRBD1. CDR3 length: 16 residues. After removal of 4 bases from V and 5 bases from J, the junction contained 8 bases not matched to a gene. CDR1 and CDR2 (germline): MNHEY, SVGAGI. CDR3 loop: CASSFRQGAIHNEQFF. The CDR3 DNA sequence: TGTGCCAGCAGTTTCCGACAGGGGGCTATCCACAATGAGCAGTTCTTC.

V is TRBV4-1 and J is TRBJ1-1, with a possible D match to TRBD1 (6 bases). The CDR3 contains 13 residues. Trimming pared 0 bases from V and 4 bases from J, leaving 6 bases between. Germline V gene sequence: CDR1 MGHRA, CDR2 YSYEKL. The CDR3 loop reads CASSQEGGTEAFF. The CDR3 bases are TGCGCCAGCAGCCAAGAAGGGGGCACTGAAGCTTTCTTT.

The chain links TRBV20-1 to TRBJ1-5, with D possibly matching TRBD1 (6 bases). Trimming stripped 3 bases from V and 5 bases from J, with 11 bases between. From germline, CDR1 is DFQATT and CDR2 SNEGSKA (reference sequence). The CDR3 is 13 amino acids. CDR3 sequence: CSARLQGDQPQHF. CDR3 nucleotides: TGCAGTGCTAGGTTACAGGGAGATCAGCCCCAGCATTTT.

This chain links TRBV7-2 with TRBJ2-1; no firm D call. The germline CDR1 and CDR2 sequences are SGHTA and FQGNSA. The CDR3 is 16 amino acids. V lost 3 bases and J lost 9, with 21 bases in between. The CDR3 loop reads CASSFQSVGGNAEQFF. CDR3 bases: TGTGCCAGCAGCTTCCAAAGCGTAGGTGGAAATGCTGAGCAGTTCTTC. Full variable domain (missing parts from reference TRBV7-2 and TRBJ2-1): GAGVSQSPSNKVTEKGKDVELRCDPISGHTALYWYRQSLGQGLEFLIYFQGNSAPDKSGLPSDRFSAERTGGSVSTLTIQRTQQEDSAVYLCASSFQSVGGNAEQFFGPGTRLTVL.

This clonotype was seen a few times. The V and J genes are TRBV5-1 and TRBJ1-4; TRBD1 matches at 7 bases. The CDR3 loop spans 14 amino acids. Per the germline V gene, CDR1 is SGHRS and CDR2 is YFSETQ. The V and J ends lost 2 bases and 10 bases, in that order; junction bases with no gene match: 8. CDR3 in DNA: TGCGCCAGCAGCTTCGGACAGGCCGGATTAAAACTGTTTTTT. Residues: CASSFGQAGLKLFF.

V is TRBV18 and J is TRBJ2-1; D might be TRBD2 (5 bases). Germline V gene lookup returns CDR1 KGHSH and CDR2 LQKENI. The CDR3 has 15 residues. Trimming stripped 3 bases from V and 9 bases from J, with 18 bases between. The CDR3 DNA reads as TGTGCCAGCTCACCGGGGATCGGTGTAGAGGGTGAGCAGTTCTTC. Protein sequence: CASSPGIGVEGEQFF.

The rearrangement joins TRBV7-2 to TRBJ2-4, with 8 bases lining up with TRBD2. CDR1 SGHTA and CDR2 FQGNSA come from the germline V gene. V dropped 1 base and J dropped 9; count of bases not matched to a gene: 8. The CDR3 is made up of 15 amino acids. CDR3 in amino acids: CASSLESSRGGIQYF. CDR3 DNA: TGTGCCAGCAGCTTAGAATCTAGTCGGGGGGGCATTCAGTACTTC.

This chain uses TRBV6-2 or TRBV6-3 with TRBJ1-5, with a possible D match to TRBD1 (6 bases). Germline V CDR1 and CDR2: MNHEY, SVGEGT. V lost 8 bases, J lost 6 bases, and 8 bases lay in between. This CDR3 has 11 residues. The CDR3 protein is CASGGVQPQHF. CDR3 in DNA: TGTGCCAGCGGGGGCGTTCAGCCCCAGCATTTT.

J is TRBJ2-3 and V is TRBV2; TRBD1 agrees at 10 bases. The CDR3 sequence is 18 residues long. Per the germline V gene, CDR1 is SNHLY and CDR2 is FYNNEI. The V segment lost 1 base and the J segment 5 bases; nucleotides outside the gene matches: 12. The CDR3: CASSEGFGTGVALDTQYF. The CDR3 DNA reads TGTGCCAGCAGTGAAGGATTTGGGACAGGGGTGGCTTTAGATACGCAGTATTTT.

A note on this clonotype: A much more abundant neighbour one base away suggests this may be a read error. The gene calls are TRBV5-6 and TRBJ2-7, with TRBD2 matching 7 bases. Unmatched junction bases numbered 9, after V lost 1 base and J lost 5 bases. Germline CDR1 reads SGHDT; CDR2 reads YYEEEE. The CDR3 length is 15 residues. CDR3: CASSLRGERKDEQYF. The DNA for the CDR3 is TGTGCCAGCAGCTTGCGGGGGGAGCGAAAGGACGAGCAGTACTTC. Using reference TRBV5-6 and TRBJ2-7 for the parts outside the CDR3, the full variable domain is DAGVTQSPTHLIKTRGQQVTLRCSPKSGHDTVSWYQQALGQGPQFIFQYYEEEERQRGNFPDRFSGHQFPNYSSELNVNALLLGDSALYLCASSLRGERKDEQYFGPGTRLTVT.

This clonotype was seen repeatedly, ten times or more. V is TRBV20-1 and J is TRBJ2-1, with D tentatively TRBD1 (5 bases). This CDR3 is built from 12 residues. Between the trimmed V and J ends, which lost 5 bases and 8 bases, there was a span of 13 bases. Germline assignment: CDR1 DFQATT and CDR2 SNEGSKA (reference sequence). In nucleotides, the CDR3 is TGCAGTGCTTATTACAGGAACGATGAGCAGTTCTTC. It is translated as CSAYYRNDEQFF.

This chain uses TRBV6-2 or TRBV6-3 with TRBJ2-5; D unresolved. The J call may be in error: the DNA end matches TRBJ2-7 better. The germline V gene has CDR1 MNHEY and CDR2 SVGEGT. CDR3 length equals 11 residues. Written as DNA, the CDR3 is TGTGCCATACGAGGCGGATACGAGCAGTACTTC. It is translated as CAIRGGYEQYF.

This clonotype has just a few counts. The chain is built from TRBV6-6 and TRBJ1-5; D call uncertain. CDR1 is MNHNY, CDR2 SVGAGI, per germline (reference sequence). The CDR3 loop spans 16 amino acids. V dropped 3 bases and J dropped 0 bases, with 12 bases sitting between them. The CDR3 DNA follows: TGTGCCAGCAGTTATGGTCACACTGTTAGCAATCAGCCCCAGCATTTT. This codes for CASSYGHTVSNQPQHF.

This clonotype appeared a few times. V and J are TRBV5-1 and TRBJ1-1, with D possibly TRBD1 on 5 matching bases. Trimming took 4 bases from V and 0 from J, leaving 16 bases between them. CDR1 SGHRS and CDR2 YFSETQ come from the germline V gene. The CDR3 length is 16 residues. CDR3 loop: CASSLLTAAMNTEAFF. The CDR3 DNA reads as TGCGCCAGCAGCCTATTGACAGCGGCTATGAACACTGAAGCTTTCTTT.

The chain joins TRBV21-1 to TRBJ2-4. TRBV21-1 is a known pseudogene. The CDR3 loop spans 15 amino acids. CDR3 DNA: TGTGCCAGCAGCAAAGTTGAATTCGCCAAAAACATTCAGTACTTC. Translating it yields CASSKVEFAKNIQYF.

The chain carries TRBV20-1 and TRBJ2-5; 11 bases match TRBD2. Unmatched junction bases numbered 12, after V lost 4 bases and J lost 5 bases. CDR3 size: 16 residues. Per germline, CDR1 DFQATT and CDR2 SNEGSKA (reference sequence). As DNA, the CDR3 is TGCAGTGCTATGGATAGCGGGGGGGCCCATTCGGAGACCCAGTACTTC. Protein: CSAMDSGGAHSETQYF.

V gene TRBV10-3 combines with J gene TRBJ1-2; TRBD1 matches at 12 bases. V lost 6 bases and J lost 3; bases outside the gene matches: 8. The CDR3 sequence is 16 residues long. Germline V lookup: CDR1 ENHRY, CDR2 SYGVKD. The CDR3 sequence: CAIRGTGGPGYYGYTF. In nucleotides, the CDR3 is TGTGCCATCAGGGGGACAGGGGGCCCTGGATACTATGGCTACACCTTC.